The present T cell receptor (beta chain) was sequenced within a study of blood T cell repertoires in COVID-19 (dated by TCRdb to between 2020 and 2021). Study-level background: Collaborator samples came from the United States, Italy and Spain and covered acute and convalescent phases of COVID-19. Where available, HLA class I and class II types were obtained from metadata supplied by the sample provider rather than from assay-based typing. Samples were obtained from the ongoing ImmuneRACE study (first 160 participants) and from approximately 1,200 subjects provided by 6 global collaborators. The prospective study material was composed of cDNA or gDNA derived from T cells, B-cell-depleted T cells, or PBMCs. The repertoires were made available in a free public database intended to serve as a resource for research on the immune response to SARS-CoV-2. Subjects who had been exposed to COVID-19, were actively infected with it, or had recovered from it provided the deeply sampled blood TCRbeta repertoires that made up the dataset. Nearly every sample came with metadata listing a de-identified subject ID, COVID-19 status, age in years and sex. Paper-wide results and their limitations: Clinical and demographic metadata were provided uncurated, with the amount varying by source and participant.

CDR1 and CDR2 are drawn from the germline V gene: SGHTA, FQGNSA. V loses 0 bases of germline sequence and J loses 7 bases, and the interval between the two ends is 12 bases. Its CDR3 holds 14 amino acids, cysteine through phenylalanine. Of the read, only the CDR3 DNA is kept; its 42 bases are in frame from base 1. Each collaborating institution followed its own protocols to collect whole blood in K2EDTA tubes. For TCRbeta analysis, collaborators shipped samples in one of three forms: frozen whole blood, isolated PBMCs, or DNA extracted from either of those sample types. The immunoSEQ Assay, a bias-controlled multiplex PCR, was used to amplify TCRbeta CDR3 regions from genomic DNA. On the authors' methods: The number of nucleated cells in each sample was estimated by amplification of reference gene primers within the assay. Sequence reads were collapsed and filtered to measure the absolute abundance of every unique TCRbeta CDR3 rearrangement. For each sample, productive Simpson clonality was calculated as the square root of Simpson's diversity index over productive rearrangements. TCRdb limited this immuneACCESS table to in-frame rearrangements with V and J called. A share of clones is missing; checked studies link under half to unresolved V genes, and the rest is unexplained. That table is the source of V, J and clone size, and D and trimming were worked out from the DNA. The sample profile shows more than 200,000 clones; around four fifths of them were found once. Of the sample, 25% to 35% is held by the ten largest clones.

Comments on this clone: The antigen this receptor binds is unknown. Per-base quality was not reported, and no clone a single base away is much larger than it.

Recombination linked TRBV7-2 to TRBJ1-2; TRBD1 is perhaps the D gene, given 6 matching bases. Material: peripheral blood. This receptor was taken from a man aged 35-49 years with acute or convalescent COVID-19. This receptor has the CDR3 CASSLAAGAGGYTF. The DNA reads TGTGCCAGCAGCTTAGCAGCGGGGGCGGGTGGCTACACCTTC.